These 18 T cell receptor beta chains were sequenced from one sample in a study of T-cell reconstitution after alpha-beta-depleted transplantation in children. It was with unique molecular identifiers that the TCRbeta library was prepared. TCRdb re-called the PCR reads through MiXCR, storing one row per CDR3 protein. The repertoire holds 120,000 or so distinct CDR3 sequences, with 20% to 25% as singletons. The source material was PBMCs, mostly from graft donor cells, sampled 180 days after TCRalphabeta/CD19-depleted stem cell transplant. The receptors derive from a male patient aged 2 to 10 who had a stem cell transplant for chronic granulomatous disease, so the T cells may come from the graft donor.

This clonotype was recorded a few times. This chain connects TRBV4-3 to TRBJ2-1; D is ambiguous. CDR1 is LGHNA and CDR2 is YSLEER in the germline V gene. Trimming took 2 bases from V and 9 from J, leaving 14 bases between them. The CDR3 length is 14 residues. The CDR3 loop reads CASSQLIEVGEQFF. The DNA for the CDR3 is TGCGCCAGCAGCCAATTAATAGAAGTAGGTGAGCAGTTCTTC.

This clonotype was seen at least ten times. The rearrangement uses TRBV7-2 and TRBJ2-1; D call uncertain. Germline V lookup: CDR1 SGHTA, CDR2 FQGNSA. Trimming shortened V by 5 bases and J by 8 bases, and 16 bases separated the two germline ends. The CDR3 runs to 14 residues. The CDR3 protein is CASSTWAIFDEQFF. CDR3 bases: TGTGCCAGCAGCACTTGGGCTATTTTCGATGAGCAGTTCTTC.

The chain carries TRBV15 and TRBJ2-7, with TRBD1 matching over 10 bases. The J segment lost 12 bases and the V segment lost 7 bases, leaving 9 bases of the junction unmatched. The CDR3 loop spans 12 amino acids. The germline gives CDR1 LNHNV, CDR2 YYDKDF (reference sequence). CDR3 nucleotides: TGTGCCACCACCTACTGGGGGGACAGGGGGTACTTC. Translated: CATTYWGDRGYF.

This clonotype was observed a handful of times. The V gene is TRBV12-3 or TRBV12-4, the J gene TRBJ2-3; D is possibly TRBD2 (6 bases). The V and J ends lost 8 bases and 2 bases respectively, with 14 bases between them. The CDR3 consists of 14 residues. The CDR3 bases are TGTGCCAGCCGGTTCGGACTACCCACAGATACGCAGTATTTT. Residues: CASRFGLPTDTQYF.

This clonotype was observed many times. The CDR3 DNA reads TGTGCCAGCAGCTCTACAGGGACCCAAGAGACCCAGTACTTC. Its protein product is CASSSTGTQETQYF. The V and J genes are TRBV7-2 and TRBJ2-5; D is perhaps TRBD1 (6 bases). The germline V and J ends were trimmed by 4 bases and 1 base, with 10 bases remaining between them. CDR3 length: 14 residues. Germline V CDR1 and CDR2: SGHTA, FQGNSA.

This clonotype was observed many times. V and J are TRBV29-1 and TRBJ2-1; 8 positions agree with TRBD2. The CDR3 is 11 residues long. Trimming cost V 3 bases and J 12 bases; bases outside gene matches: 4. Looked up from germline, CDR1 is SQVTM and CDR2 is ANQGSEA. CDR3: CSVDRGGGQFF. Written as DNA, the CDR3 is TGCAGCGTTGATCGGGGGGGAGGGCAGTTCTTC.

This clonotype occurred a few times. The chain carries TRBV12-3 or TRBV12-4 and TRBJ1-4, with TRBD1 identical over 9 bases. V lost 6 bases, J lost 0 bases, and 8 bases stayed unmatched. CDR3 length: 17 amino acids. This CDR3 reads CASRRGQGLPTNEKLFF. The CDR3 nucleotides read TGTGCCAGCAGACGAGGACAGGGGCTGCCAACTAATGAAAAACTGTTTTTT.

V usage is TRBV12-3 or TRBV12-4 and J usage is TRBJ1-6; unclear D gene. CDR3 size: 12 residues. V lost 4 bases and J 7 bases, leaving 5 bases between the germline ends. The CDR3 loop is CASSWENSPLHF. The DNA for the CDR3 is TGTGCCAGCAGTTGGGAGAATTCACCCCTCCACTTT.

The chain recombines TRBV5-1 with TRBJ2-1, with D possibly being TRBD1 (5 bases). The germline V and J ends were trimmed by 0 bases and 2 bases, with 9 bases remaining between them. The CDR3 consists of 15 residues. From germline, CDR1 is SGHRS and CDR2 YFSETQ. The CDR3 region is CASSLVSGTYNEQFF. CDR3 DNA sequence: TGCGCCAGCAGCTTGGTGTCAGGGACCTACAATGAGCAGTTCTTC.

This clonotype was recorded at least ten times. The CDR3 DNA follows: TGCAGTGCTCCCTCGGCCGCCACAGATACGCAGTATTTT. It encodes CSAPSAATDTQYF. The chain is built from TRBV20-1 and TRBJ2-3; D remains unclear. The CDR3 length is 13 residues. V dropped 5 bases and J dropped 2 bases, with 11 bases sitting between them. Per germline, CDR1 DFQATT and CDR2 SNEGSKA (reference sequence).

This sequence joins TRBV4-2 and TRBJ1-1; unclear D gene. CDR3 size: 15 residues. CDR1 is LGHNA, CDR2 YNFKEQ, per germline. V dropped 0 bases and J dropped 7 bases, with 15 bases sitting between them. This CDR3 reads CASSQESTVYHEAFF. DNA of the CDR3: TGTGCCAGCAGCCAAGAATCCACAGTTTACCATGAAGCTTTCTTT.

This chain connects TRBV29-1 to TRBJ1-1; TRBD1 is a possible D gene (6 bases). V lost 8 bases to trimming and J lost 7 bases, with 14 bases between them. In germline, CDR1 is SQVTM, CDR2 ANQGSEA. The CDR3 is 11 residues long. The CDR3 sequence: CSFADSGEAFF. CDR3 DNA: TGCAGCTTCGCGGACAGTGGTGAAGCTTTCTTT.

The CDR3 bases are TGTGCCAGCAGCGTAGAGGACGGTCAGCCCCAGCATTTT. As protein: CASSVEDGQPQHF. This chain links TRBV7-9 with TRBJ1-5, with D unclear. V was trimmed by 5 bases and J by 6 bases, leaving 11 bases between them. The germline gives CDR1 SEHNR, CDR2 FQNEAQ (reference sequence). This CDR3 is built from 13 residues.

This clonotype was counted many times. The genes are TRBV4-3 and TRBJ2-3; D may match TRBD1 or TRBD2 (5 bases each). Germline V lookup: CDR1 LGHNA, CDR2 YSLEER. With 4 bases removed from V and 2 bases from J, the gap between germline ends came to 16 bases. The CDR3 covers 16 residues. The CDR3 reads CASSRGYGAPTDTQYF. The CDR3 nucleotides read TGCGCCAGCAGCCGAGGGTATGGGGCGCCCACAGATACGCAGTATTTT.

The chain uses TRBV20-1 and TRBJ2-1; 8 bases map to TRBD1. The CDR3 contains 17 residues. The V segment lost 6 bases and the J segment 0 bases; nucleotides outside the gene matches: 13. Germline CDR1 and CDR2: DFQATT and SNEGSKA (reference sequence). As DNA, the CDR3 is TGCAGTGCCCAGCCGGACAGGGTTACTGTCTCCTACAATGAGCAGTTCTTC. Its translation: CSAQPDRVTVSYNEQFF.

There are a few counts of this clonotype. V is TRBV5-1 and J is TRBJ2-2; TRBD1 aligns across 9 bases. The CDR3 runs to 16 residues. Germline V lookup: CDR1 SGHRS, CDR2 YFSETQ. The V segment lost 4 bases and the J segment 5 bases; nucleotides outside the gene matches: 9. The CDR3 spells CASSTIQGAGTGELFF. The CDR3 DNA sequence: TGCGCCAGCAGCACCATACAGGGGGCAGGGACCGGGGAGCTGTTTTTT.

The table lists this clonotype with many counts. CDR3: CASTPRTGRNTGELFF. CDR3 coding DNA: TGTGCCAGCACCCCTCGGACCGGGAGAAATACCGGGGAGCTGTTTTTT. The J gene is TRBJ2-2, the V gene TRBV5-5, with D tentatively TRBD2 (6 bases). The germline V and J ends were trimmed by 6 bases and 5 bases, with 20 bases remaining between them. This CDR3 contains 16 residues. Germline CDR1 is SGHKS and CDR2 is YYEKEE (reference sequence).

This clonotype was detected a few times. This chain links TRBV5-1 with TRBJ2-1, with D possibly matching TRBD2 (6 bases). The V end was cut by 6 bases, the J end by 3 bases, with 13 bases between. Per the germline V gene, CDR1 is SGHRS and CDR2 is YFSETQ. CDR3 size: 14 residues. The CDR3 DNA is TGCGCCAGCACCCGGAGGGAGTTCTACAATGAGCAGTTCTTC. Translated: CASTRREFYNEQFF. The complete variable domain, with remaining parts taken from reference TRBV5-1 and TRBJ2-1, reads KAGVTQTPRYLIKTRGQQVTLSCSPISGHRSVSWYQQTPGQGLQFLFEYFSETQRNKGNFPGRFSGRQFSNSRSEMNVSTLELGDSALYLCASTRREFYNEQFFGPGTRLTVL.